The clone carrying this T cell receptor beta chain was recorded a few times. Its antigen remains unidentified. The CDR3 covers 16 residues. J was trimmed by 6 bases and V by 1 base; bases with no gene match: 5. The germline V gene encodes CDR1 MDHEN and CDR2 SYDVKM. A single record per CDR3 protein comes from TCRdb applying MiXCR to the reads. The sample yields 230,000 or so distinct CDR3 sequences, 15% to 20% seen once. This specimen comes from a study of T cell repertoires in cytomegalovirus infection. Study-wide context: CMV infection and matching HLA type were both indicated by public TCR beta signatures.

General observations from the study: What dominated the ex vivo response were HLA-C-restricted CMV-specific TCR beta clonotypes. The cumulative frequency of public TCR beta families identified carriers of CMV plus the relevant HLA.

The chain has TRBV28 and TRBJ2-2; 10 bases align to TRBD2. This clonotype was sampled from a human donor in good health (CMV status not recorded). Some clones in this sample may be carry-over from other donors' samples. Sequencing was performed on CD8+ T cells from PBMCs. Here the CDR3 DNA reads TGTGCCAGCAGTTTATTGAGCGGGGGGGCCTCCGGGGAGCTGTTTTTT. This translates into CASSLLSGGASGELFF.